This TCR beta chain was captured by sequencing in a study of T cell responses to AZD1222 COVID-19 vaccine. This clone was counted between two and nine times. Generated by immunoSEQ multiplex PCR, the TCRdb table keeps only in-frame clones and is missing some. The sample includes roughly 80,000 clones, 80% to 85% of them seen just once. Per the germline V gene, CDR1 is SQVTM and CDR2 is ANQGSEA. The CDR3 spans 17 residues. V lost 2 bases, J lost 6 bases, and 14 bases stayed unmatched. Sequencing was performed on peripheral blood, taken on day 0 of AZD1222 vaccination. The sequence derives from an adult in good health. This chain uses TRBV29-1 with TRBJ2-1; 9 positions match TRBD2. The CDR3 DNA reads TGCAGCGTTGAACTAGCGGGAAAATTCTTTACCTTCAATGAGCAGTTCTTC. This encodes CSVELAGKFFTFNEQFF.